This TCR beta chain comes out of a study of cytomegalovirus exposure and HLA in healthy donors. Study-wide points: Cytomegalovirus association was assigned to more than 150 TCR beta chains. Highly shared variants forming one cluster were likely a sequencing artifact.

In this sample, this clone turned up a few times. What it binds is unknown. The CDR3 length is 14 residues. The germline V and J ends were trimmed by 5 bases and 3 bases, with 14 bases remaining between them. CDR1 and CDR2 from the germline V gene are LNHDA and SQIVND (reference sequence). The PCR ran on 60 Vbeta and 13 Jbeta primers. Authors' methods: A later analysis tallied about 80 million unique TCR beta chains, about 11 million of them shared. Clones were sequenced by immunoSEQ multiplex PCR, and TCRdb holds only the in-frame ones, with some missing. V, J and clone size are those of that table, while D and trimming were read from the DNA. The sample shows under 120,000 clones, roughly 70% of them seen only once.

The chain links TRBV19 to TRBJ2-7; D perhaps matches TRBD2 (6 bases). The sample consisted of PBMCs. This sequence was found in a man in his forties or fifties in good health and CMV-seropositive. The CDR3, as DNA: TGTGCCAGTAGTGTAACGCGGGACGGCTACGAGCAGTACTTC. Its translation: CASSVTRDGYEQYF. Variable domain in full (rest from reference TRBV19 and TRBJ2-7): DGGITQSPKYLFRKEGQNVTLSCEQNLNHDAMYWYRQDPGQGLRLIYYSQIVNDFQKGDIAEGYSVSREKKESFPLTVTSAQKNPTAFYLCASSVTRDGYEQYFGPGTRLTVT.